These 18 T cell receptor beta chains came from one sample sequenced in a study of OX40 agonist ivuxolimab in advanced cancers. The table came from immunoSEQ multiplex PCR; TCRdb's copy has only in-frame clones and leaves some out. The table lists 70,000 to 95,000 clones, 90% to 95% of them singletons, with roughly 0.5% in the top ten. Material: CD4+ or CD8+ T cells sorted from blood, obtained in a trial of the OX40 agonist ivuxolimab. The receptors were sampled from an adult with an advanced solid tumor such as melanoma, head and neck, liver or kidney cancer.

The genes are TRBV2 and TRBJ1-1, with D possibly matching TRBD1 (6 bases). Germline V gene data show CDR1 as SNHLY and CDR2 as FYNNEI. The CDR3 runs 12 residues. Trimming took 6 bases from V and 7 from J, leaving 12 bases between them. CDR3 in amino acids: CASSKGGFEAFF. For the CDR3, the DNA is TGTGCCAGCAGCAAAGGGGGATTTGAAGCTTTCTTT.

The chain combines TRBV5-6 with TRBJ2-1, with D perhaps matching TRBD1 (6 bases). The germline V gene encodes CDR1 SGHDT and CDR2 YYEEEE. This CDR3 spans 16 amino acids. V was clipped by 4 bases and J by 3 bases, with 17 bases between them. The CDR3 DNA is TGTGCCAGCAGCAACAGGGCCCCCCTAATCTACAATGAGCAGTTCTTC. This sequence encodes CASSNRAPLIYNEQFF.

The chain joins TRBV2 to TRBJ2-3; unclear D gene. The CDR3 consists of 11 residues. V dropped 4 bases and J dropped 6 bases, with 5 bases sitting between them. Germline-derived CDR1 and CDR2 are SNHLY and FYNNEI. For the CDR3, the DNA is TGTGCCAGCAGTGCTTTGGATACGCAGTATTTT. It specifies CASSALDTQYF.

This chain uses TRBV5-4 with TRBJ2-1; the match to TRBD2 covers 13 bases. The ends lost 5 bases at V and 4 bases at J; junction bases unmatched: 3. Germline V lookup: CDR1 SGHNT, CDR2 YYREEE (reference sequence). CDR3 length: 15 amino acids. Here the CDR3 reads CASRGGLAGYNEQFF. CDR3 DNA sequence: TGTGCCAGCAGGGGGGGACTAGCGGGGTACAATGAGCAGTTCTTC.

This sequence joins TRBV5-6 and TRBJ2-7; D not certain. The germline V gene encodes CDR1 SGHDT and CDR2 YYEEEE. Trimming left V 1 base short and J 6 bases short, with 5 bases between. There are 11 residues in the CDR3. This CDR3 is CASSLRGEQYF. The CDR3, as DNA: TGTGCCAGCAGCTTGCGAGGCGAGCAGTACTTC.

This clone has just one count. The V and J genes are TRBV18 and TRBJ1-1, with D tentatively TRBD1 (5 bases). CDR1 KGHSH and CDR2 LQKENI come from the germline V gene. This CDR3 contains 12 residues. V was clipped by 2 bases and J by 7 bases, with 8 bases between them. The CDR3 nucleotides are TGTGCCAGCTCACCAGGGGGGTATGAAGCTTTCTTT. Its translation is CASSPGGYEAFF. The variable domain in full, completed from reference TRBV18 and TRBJ1-1, reads NAGVMQNPRHLVRRRGQEARLRCSPMKGHSHVYWYRQLPEEGLKFMVYLQKENIIDESGMPKERFSAEFPKEGPSILRIQQVVRGDSAAYFCASSPGGYEAFFGQGTRLTVV.

The chain employs TRBV9 and TRBJ2-1; 7 bases fit TRBD2. This CDR3 contains 16 residues. In germline, CDR1 is SGDLS, CDR2 YYNGEE. The V segment lost 3 bases and the J segment 8 bases; nucleotides outside the gene matches: 14. CDR3 sequence: CASSARTGGAMDEQFF. The CDR3 DNA is TGTGCCAGCAGCGCGAGGACGGGGGGAGCCATGGATGAGCAGTTCTTC.

The chain has TRBV19 and TRBJ2-7, with TRBD2 matching 12 bases. The CDR3 length is 15 residues. The ends lost 5 bases at V and 6 bases at J; junction bases unmatched: 8. Germline V gene lookup returns CDR1 LNHDA and CDR2 SQIVND (reference sequence). CDR3 DNA: TGTGCCAGTAGTCCCCGGACTAGCGGGGAATCCGAGCAGTACTTC. It codes for CASSPRTSGESEQYF. The complete variable domain, with remaining parts taken from reference TRBV19 and TRBJ2-7, reads DGGITQSPKYLFRKEGQNVTLSCEQNLNHDAMYWYRQDPGQGLRLIYYSQIVNDFQKGDIAEGYSVSREKKESFPLTVTSAQKNPTAFYLCASSPRTSGESEQYFGPGTRLTVT.

In this sample, this clone turned up once. The chain links TRBV19 to TRBJ2-1; 9 bases agree with TRBD2. From germline, CDR1 is LNHDA and CDR2 SQIVND (reference sequence). J lost 4 bases, V lost 5 bases, and 9 bases had no gene match. CDR3 length equals 16 residues. The CDR3 DNA reads as TGTGCCAGTAGTCAGCCTGGCGGGAGGGAATACAATGAGCAGTTCTTC. Protein product: CASSQPGGREYNEQFF.

V is TRBV7-9 and J is TRBJ2-2; possible D gene TRBD1, 6 bases. Germline V CDR1 and CDR2: SEHNR, FQNEAQ (reference sequence). V shed 6 bases and J shed 0 bases, with 11 bases lying between them. CDR3 size: 15 residues. The CDR3 bases are TGTGCCAGCAGTTACGGGACACCGAACACCGGGGAGCTGTTTTTT. Its protein is CASSYGTPNTGELFF.

The chain has TRBV7-3 and TRBJ2-3; TRBD2 agrees at 9 bases. The ends lost 2 bases at V and 6 bases at J; junction bases unmatched: 6. From germline, CDR1 is SGHTA and CDR2 FQGTGA. This CDR3 spans 15 amino acids. Here the CDR3 reads CASSLSPAGGDTQYF. CDR3 DNA sequence: TGTGCCAGCAGCTTATCCCCAGCGGGGGGCGATACGCAGTATTTT.

The V call is TRBV19, the J call TRBJ2-4; 14 positions match TRBD2. This CDR3 is 18 amino acids long. CDR1 is LNHDA and CDR2 is SQIVND in the germline V gene (reference sequence). Losses at the gene ends were 4 bases for V and 0 bases for J; bases not matched to a gene: 5. The CDR3 DNA reads as TGTGCCAGTAGTACAGAGGGACTAGCGGGGGTAGCCAAAAACATTCAGTACTTC. This encodes CASSTEGLAGVAKNIQYF.

The chain links TRBV10-3 to TRBJ1-5; D ambiguous. Germline lookup yields CDR1 ENHRY and CDR2 SYGVKD. CDR3 length: 15 amino acids. The V end lost 5 bases, the J end lost 6 bases, and 17 bases lay between the germline ends. CDR3: CAISSDGSPGQPQHF. The CDR3 bases are TGTGCCATCAGTTCCGACGGGAGTCCAGGTCAGCCCCAGCATTTT.

The chain combines TRBV9 with TRBJ2-1, with D possibly being TRBD2 (7 bases). This CDR3 has 14 residues. Germline V gene data show CDR1 as SGDLS and CDR2 as YYNGEE. The V and J ends lost 4 bases and 6 bases respectively, with 14 bases between them. CDR3 loop: CASSPRGGLNEQFF. The DNA for the CDR3 is TGTGCCAGCAGCCCAAGGGGGGGGCTCAATGAGCAGTTCTTC.

This chain uses TRBV19 with TRBJ2-5, with 7 bases identical to TRBD1. The junction had 6 bases not matched to a gene; V was cut back by 3 bases and J by 2 bases. This CDR3 contains 15 residues. Per the germline V gene, CDR1 is LNHDA and CDR2 is SQIVND (reference sequence). CDR3 sequence (DNA): TGTGCCAGTAGTATTAGGGTCAGGGGGCAAGAGACCCAGTACTTC. Its translation is CASSIRVRGQETQYF.

The genes are TRBV6-6 and TRBJ2-7; 8 bases line up with TRBD1. The CDR3 has 14 amino acids. CDR1 and CDR2 (germline): MNHNY, SVGAGI (reference sequence). Trimming at V came to 0 bases and at J to 4 bases, leaving 2 bases not matched to a gene. The CDR3 loop is CASSYSQGAYEQYF. DNA for the CDR3: TGTGCCAGCAGTTACTCGCAGGGGGCGTACGAGCAGTACTTC.

This clone was counted a single time. The chain links TRBV9 to TRBJ2-3, with D perhaps TRBD1 or TRBD2 (5 bases each). The CDR3 has 14 amino acids. CDR1 SGDLS and CDR2 YYNGEE come from the germline V gene. V lost 4 bases, J lost 6 bases, and 15 bases lay in between. The CDR3 loop is CASSPHRGADTQYF. The CDR3 DNA follows: TGTGCCAGCAGCCCTCATAGAGGGGCGGATACGCAGTATTTT.

This sequence joins TRBV6-5 and TRBJ1-2; D is perhaps TRBD1 (5 bases). The CDR3 runs 14 residues. With 5 bases removed from V and 3 bases from J, the gap between germline ends came to 13 bases. Germline lookup yields CDR1 MNHEY and CDR2 SVGAGI. CDR3 nucleotide sequence: TGTGCCAGCAGTAGGGGAGCTATTGACTATGGCTACACCTTC. As protein: CASSRGAIDYGYTF.